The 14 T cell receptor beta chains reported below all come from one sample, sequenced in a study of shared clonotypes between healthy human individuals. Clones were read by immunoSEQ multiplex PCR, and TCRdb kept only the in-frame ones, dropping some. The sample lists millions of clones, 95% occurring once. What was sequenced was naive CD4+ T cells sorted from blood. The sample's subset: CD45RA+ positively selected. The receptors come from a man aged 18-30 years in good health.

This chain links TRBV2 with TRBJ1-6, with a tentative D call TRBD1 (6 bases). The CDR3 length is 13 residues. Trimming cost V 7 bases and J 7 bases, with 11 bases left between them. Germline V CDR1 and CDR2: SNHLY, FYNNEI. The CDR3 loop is CASTGQRNSPLHF. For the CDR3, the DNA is TGTGCCAGCACCGGACAGCGGAATTCACCCCTCCACTTT. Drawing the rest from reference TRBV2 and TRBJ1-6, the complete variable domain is EPEVTQTPSHQVTQMGQEVILRCVPISNHLYFYWYRQILGQKVEFLVSFYNNEISEKSEIFDDQFSVERPDGSNFTLKIRSTKLEDSAMYFCASTGQRNSPLHFGNGTRLTVT.

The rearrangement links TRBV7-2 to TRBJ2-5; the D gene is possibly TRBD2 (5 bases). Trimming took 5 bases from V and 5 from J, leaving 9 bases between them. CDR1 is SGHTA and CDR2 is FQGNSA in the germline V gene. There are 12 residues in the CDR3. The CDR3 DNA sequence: TGTGCCAGCAGCAATCAGCGGGAGACCCAGTACTTC. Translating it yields CASSNQRETQYF.

CDR3 bases: TGTGCCAGCAGCGTAGGGTGGGTATCGAACTATGGCTACACCTTC. Residues: CASSVGWVSNYGYTF. The genes are TRBV9 and TRBJ1-2; D gene ambiguous. This CDR3 has 15 amino acids. Deletions cut 0 bases from V and 2 bases from J, with 11 bases between. CDR1 and CDR2 (germline): SGDLS, YYNGEE.

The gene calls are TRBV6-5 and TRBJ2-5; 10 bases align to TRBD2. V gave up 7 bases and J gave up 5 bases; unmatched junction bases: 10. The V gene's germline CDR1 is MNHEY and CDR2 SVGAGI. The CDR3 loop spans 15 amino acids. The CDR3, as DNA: TGTGCCAGCAAAACCCCCCTAGCGGGGGACGAGACCCAGTACTTC. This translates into CASKTPLAGDETQYF.

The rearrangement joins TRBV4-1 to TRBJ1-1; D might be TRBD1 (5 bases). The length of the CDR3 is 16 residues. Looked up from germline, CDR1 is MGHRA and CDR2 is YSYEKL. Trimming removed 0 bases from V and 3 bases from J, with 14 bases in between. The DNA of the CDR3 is TGCGCCAGCAGCCAAGATCGGGGGGGTAGGGACACTGAAGCTTTCTTT. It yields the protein CASSQDRGGRDTEAFF.

As DNA, the CDR3 is TGCAGCGTCGGGGGGGTGCACGAGCAGTACTTC. As protein: CSVGGVHEQYF. The J gene is TRBJ2-7, the V gene TRBV29-1; 8 bases fit TRBD2. This CDR3 has 11 amino acids. Germline V CDR1 and CDR2: SQVTM, ANQGSEA. Trimming cost V 6 bases and J 5 bases; bases outside gene matches: 3.

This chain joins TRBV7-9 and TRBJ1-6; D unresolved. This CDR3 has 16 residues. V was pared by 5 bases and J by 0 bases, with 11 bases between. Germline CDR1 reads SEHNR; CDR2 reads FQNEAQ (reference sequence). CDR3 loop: CASSAIDNSYNSPLHF. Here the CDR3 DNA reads TGTGCCAGCAGCGCCATCGACAACTCCTATAATTCACCCCTCCACTTT. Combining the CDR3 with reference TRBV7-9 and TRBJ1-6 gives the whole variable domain DTGVSQNPRHKITKRGQNVTFRCDPISEHNRLYWYRQTLGQGPEFLTYFQNEAQLEKSRLLSDRFSAERPKGSFSTLEIQRTEQGDSAMYLCASSAIDNSYNSPLHFGNGTRLTVT.

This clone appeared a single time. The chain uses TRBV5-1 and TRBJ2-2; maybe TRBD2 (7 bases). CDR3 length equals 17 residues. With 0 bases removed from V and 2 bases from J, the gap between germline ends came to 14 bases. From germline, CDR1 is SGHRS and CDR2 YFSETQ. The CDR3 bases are TGCGCCAGCAGCTTGGAGGGCGGGGGCCCAAACACCGGGGAGCTGTTTTTT. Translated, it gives CASSLEGGGPNTGELFF. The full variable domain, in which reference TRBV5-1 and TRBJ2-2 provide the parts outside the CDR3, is KAGVTQTPRYLIKTRGQQVTLSCSPISGHRSVSWYQQTPGQGLQFLFEYFSETQRNKGNFPGRFSGRQFSNSRSEMNVSTLELGDSALYLCASSLEGGGPNTGELFFGEGSRLTVL.

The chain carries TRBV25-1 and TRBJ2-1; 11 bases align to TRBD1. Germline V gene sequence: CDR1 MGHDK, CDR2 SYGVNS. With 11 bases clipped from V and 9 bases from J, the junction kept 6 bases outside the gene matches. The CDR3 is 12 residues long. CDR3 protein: CASGQGVGEQFF. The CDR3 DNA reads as TGTGCCTCGGGACAGGGGGTCGGTGAGCAGTTCTTC.

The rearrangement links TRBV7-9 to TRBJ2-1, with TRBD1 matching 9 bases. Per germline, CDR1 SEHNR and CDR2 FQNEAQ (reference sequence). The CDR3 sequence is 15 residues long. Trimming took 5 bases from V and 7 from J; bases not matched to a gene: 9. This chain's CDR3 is CASSHGDRVRNEQFF. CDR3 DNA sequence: TGTGCCAGCAGCCATGGGGACAGGGTTAGAAATGAGCAGTTCTTC.

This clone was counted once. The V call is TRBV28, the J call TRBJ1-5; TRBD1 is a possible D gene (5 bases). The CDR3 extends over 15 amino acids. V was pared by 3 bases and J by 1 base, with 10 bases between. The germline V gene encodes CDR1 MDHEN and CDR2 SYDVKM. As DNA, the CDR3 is TGTGCCAGCAGTTTCGGGGGGATAAGCAATCAGCCCCAGCATTTT. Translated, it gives CASSFGGISNQPQHF.

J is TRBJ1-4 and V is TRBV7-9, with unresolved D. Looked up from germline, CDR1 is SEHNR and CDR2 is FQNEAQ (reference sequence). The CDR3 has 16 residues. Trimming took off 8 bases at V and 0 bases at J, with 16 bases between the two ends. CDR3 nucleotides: TGTGCCAGCGTAAAGAACAGACAATCAACTAATGAAAAACTGTTTTTT. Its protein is CASVKNRQSTNEKLFF.

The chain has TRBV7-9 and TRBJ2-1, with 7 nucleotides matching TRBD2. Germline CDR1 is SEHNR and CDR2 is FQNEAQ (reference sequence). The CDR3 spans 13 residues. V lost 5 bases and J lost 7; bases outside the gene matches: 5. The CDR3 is CASSLGRTNEQFF. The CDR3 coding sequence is TGTGCCAGCAGCCTCGGGAGGACAAATGAGCAGTTCTTC.

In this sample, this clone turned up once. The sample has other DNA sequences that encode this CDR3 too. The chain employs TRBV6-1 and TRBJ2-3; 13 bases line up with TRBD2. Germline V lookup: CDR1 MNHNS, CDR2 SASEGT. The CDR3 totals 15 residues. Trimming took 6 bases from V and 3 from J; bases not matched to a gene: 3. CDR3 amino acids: CASRGLAGVTDTQYF. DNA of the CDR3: TGTGCCAGCAGAGGACTAGCGGGAGTAACAGATACGCAGTATTTT.